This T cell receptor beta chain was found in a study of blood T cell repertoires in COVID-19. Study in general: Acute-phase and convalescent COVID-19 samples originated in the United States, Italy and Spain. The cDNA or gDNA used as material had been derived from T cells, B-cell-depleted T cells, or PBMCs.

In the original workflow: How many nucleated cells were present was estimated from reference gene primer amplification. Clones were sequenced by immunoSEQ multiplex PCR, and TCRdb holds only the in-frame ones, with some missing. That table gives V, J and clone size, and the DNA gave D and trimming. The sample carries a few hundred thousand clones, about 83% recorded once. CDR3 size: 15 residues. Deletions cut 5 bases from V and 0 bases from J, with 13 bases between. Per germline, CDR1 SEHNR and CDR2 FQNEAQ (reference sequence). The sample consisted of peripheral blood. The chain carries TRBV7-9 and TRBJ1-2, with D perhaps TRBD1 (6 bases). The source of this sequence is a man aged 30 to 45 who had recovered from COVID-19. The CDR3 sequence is CASSPRTAANYGYTF. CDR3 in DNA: TGTGCCAGCAGCCCTAGGACAGCAGCTAACTATGGCTACACCTTC.